These 18 T cell receptor beta chains were sequenced from one sample in a study of blood T cells in healthy people across ages (dated by TCRdb to between 2015 and 2017). Receptor libraries were prepared by 5' RACE. Sequencer: Illumina HiSeq 2500. A second roughly 7 to 11 cycle PCR used a sample-barcoded 5' primer and a J-beta primer mix. TCRdb reprocessed the public reads (quality trimming at Q25 with fastp, clone calling with MiXCR) and kept in-frame beta chains. Each entry merges the rows of one CDR3 protein and shows their most common DNA and genes. For this sample there are 650,000 to 1,000,000 distinct CDR3 sequences; under 40% appear just once. The top ten clones comprise 10% to 15% of the sample. The sample consisted of blood. Receptor source: a man aged 18 to 29 in good health.

The chain joins TRBV6-2 or TRBV6-3 to TRBJ2-1; D may correspond to TRBD1 or TRBD2 (5 bases each). This CDR3 contains 11 residues. V gave up 5 bases and J gave up 9 bases, with 8 bases separating them. Germline CDR1 is MNHEY and CDR2 is SVGEGT. The CDR3 reads CASSRGGEQFF. The CDR3 DNA reads as TGTGCCAGCAGTCGTGGGGGTGAGCAGTTCTTC.

For this clonotype: A clone one base away is much larger, so this may be a read error. This chain uses TRBV20-1 with TRBJ1-1; 8 bases are a match to TRBD1. There are 16 residues in the CDR3. CDR1 DFQATT and CDR2 SNEGSKA come from the germline V gene (reference sequence). With V trimmed by 0 bases and J by 10 bases, 16 bases remained unmatched. The CDR3 nucleotides read TGCAGTGCTAGAGATGAGGGGACAGGAAGGAGGATAGGAGCTTTCTTT. This sequence encodes CSARDEGTGRRIGAFF.

In its sample, this clonotype was seen a few times. The chain combines TRBV28 with TRBJ2-1, with TRBD1 matching 7 bases. The CDR3 is 16 amino acids. Trimming at V came to 6 bases and at J to 9 bases, leaving 17 bases not matched to a gene. Germline V gene lookup returns CDR1 MDHEN and CDR2 SYDVKM. The DNA for the CDR3 is TGTGCCAGCAGCTCAACCAAAACAGGGGTACCTTGTGAGCAGTTCTTC. It is translated as CASSSTKTGVPCEQFF.

This clonotype was counted only a few times. The chain is built from TRBV20-1 and TRBJ1-1; the D gene is possibly TRBD1 (5 bases). CDR3 length equals 14 residues. The germline gives CDR1 DFQATT, CDR2 SNEGSKA (reference sequence). Trimming left V 1 base short and J 4 bases short, with 13 bases between. The CDR3 DNA is TGCAGTGCTAGAGGCGGTTCGGGGGGCACTGAAGCTTTCTTT. It yields the protein CSARGGSGGTEAFF.

The J gene is TRBJ1-6, the V gene TRBV2; D remains unclear. The V gene's germline CDR1 is SNHLY and CDR2 FYNNEI. V lost 1 base, J lost 5 bases, and 12 bases lay in between. CDR3 length: 16 amino acids. This chain's CDR3 is CASSEGSINNNSPLHF. CDR3 in DNA: TGTGCCAGCAGTGAAGGGTCGATAAACAATAATTCACCCCTCCACTTT. Supplemented by reference TRBV2 and TRBJ1-6, the full variable domain reads EPEVTQTPSHQVTQMGQEVILRCVPISNHLYFYWYRQILGQKVEFLVSFYNNEISEKSEIFDDQFSVERPDGSNFTLKIRSTKLEDSAMYFCASSEGSINNNSPLHFGNGTRLTVT.

The CDR3 here is CSATRPTSGGTSYEQFF. Written as DNA, the CDR3 is TGCAGTGCTACTCGACCGACTAGCGGGGGGACCTCCTACGAGCAGTTCTTC. J is TRBJ2-1 and V is TRBV20-1; 13 nucleotides match TRBD2. Germline V gene sequence: CDR1 DFQATT, CDR2 SNEGSKA (reference sequence). This CDR3 contains 17 residues. V lost 4 bases to trimming and J lost 10 bases; unmatched junction nucleotides: 16.

The V gene is TRBV29-1, the J gene TRBJ1-2; a weak D match, TRBD1 (6 bases). CDR3 length: 13 residues. Between the trimmed V and J ends, which lost 6 bases and 5 bases, there was a span of 16 bases. Germline CDR1 reads SQVTM; CDR2 reads ANQGSEA. CDR3 bases: TGCAGCGTGGAACGACAGGCCGGGTATGGCTACACCTTC. The encoded protein is CSVERQAGYGYTF.

This clonotype was seen a few times. The chain uses TRBV9 and TRBJ2-1; D is unclear. The V end was cut by 1 base, the J end by 7 bases, with 3 bases between. CDR1 SGDLS and CDR2 YYNGEE come from the germline V gene. The CDR3 is made up of 11 amino acids. The CDR3 is CASSVINEQFF. DNA of the CDR3: TGTGCCAGCAGCGTAATAAATGAGCAGTTCTTC.

In its sample, this clonotype was seen a few times. The chain uses TRBV14 and TRBJ1-2; D is undetermined. This CDR3 region has 15 residues. Germline V gives CDR1 SGHDN, CDR2 FVKESK. V dropped 0 bases and J dropped 1 base, with 9 bases sitting between them. CDR3 residues: CASSQDRRVNYGYTF. DNA for the CDR3: TGTGCCAGCAGCCAAGATCGTCGGGTTAACTATGGCTACACCTTC.

At least ten counts were recorded for this clonotype. The J gene is TRBJ1-2, the V gene TRBV7-9; tentative D call: TRBD1 (5 bases). V was cut by 5 bases and J by 2 bases, with 21 bases left in between. CDR3 length equals 17 residues. The germline gives CDR1 SEHNR, CDR2 FQNEAQ (reference sequence). In DNA form, the CDR3 reads TGTGCCAGCAGCCAGGGACGGGGGAGAGAGGTCAACTATGGCTACACCTTC. Encoded protein: CASSQGRGREVNYGYTF.

The chain links TRBV6-5 to TRBJ1-1; a possible D gene is TRBD1 (6 bases). The CDR3 length is 14 residues. V lost 7 bases, J lost 1 base, and 13 bases lay in between. In germline, CDR1 is MNHEY, CDR2 SVGAGI. The CDR3 nucleotides read TGTGCCAGCAACCGGAGGGGGTCGAACACTGAAGCTTTCTTT. It translates to CASNRRGSNTEAFF.

A word on this clonotype: Possible read error: a much larger clone is one base away. The rearrangement links TRBV20-1 to TRBJ2-4, with no clear D. The tail of the sequence fits TRBJ2-7 better, so the J call may be wrong. The germline V gene encodes CDR1 DFQATT and CDR2 SNEGSKA (reference sequence). CDR3 length: 13 amino acids. CDR3 DNA sequence: TGCAGTGCTAGAGATCTGGGTTACAGCGAGCAGTACTTC. This encodes CSARDLGYSEQYF.

The rearrangement joins TRBV4-3 to TRBJ2-3; possibly TRBD2 for D (6 bases). Deletions cut 1 base from V and 2 bases from J, with 10 bases between. The CDR3 is 15 residues long. Germline values: CDR1 LGHNA, CDR2 YSLEER. The CDR3 DNA is TGCGCCAGCAGCCAAGCGGGGGAGCCCACAGATACGCAGTATTTT. Protein: CASSQAGEPTDTQYF.

This clonotype was detected many times. The genes are TRBV12-3 or TRBV12-4 and TRBJ2-1; 9 bases map to TRBD1. The CDR3 covers 15 residues. Losses at the gene ends were 6 bases for V and 1 base for J; bases not matched to a gene: 4. The CDR3 bases are TGTGCCAGCAGCCGGACAGGGGTATCCTACAATGAGCAGTTCTTC. Translation: CASSRTGVSYNEQFF.

Comments on this clonotype: An end of the junction differs from the germline gene, which may be a read error. V gene TRBV7-2 combines with J gene TRBJ2-3, with D maybe TRBD1 (6 bases). Germline assignment: CDR1 SGHTA and CDR2 FQGNSA. This CDR3 comprises 14 residues. The CDR3 region is CASSLSVGGDTRYF. The CDR3, as DNA: TGTGCCAGCAGCTTAAGTGTAGGGGGAGATACGCGGTATTTT.

The V call is TRBV20-1, the J call TRBJ1-2, with D unclear. The CDR3 sequence is 14 residues long. Germline V gives CDR1 DFQATT, CDR2 SNEGSKA (reference sequence). Between the trimmed V and J ends, which lost 0 bases and 0 bases, there was a span of 8 bases. This CDR3 reads CSARDPISNYGYTF. Here the CDR3 DNA reads TGCAGTGCTAGAGATCCAATATCTAACTATGGCTACACCTTC.

The V gene is TRBV18, the J gene TRBJ1-5; the match to TRBD1 covers 10 bases. V gave up 3 bases and J gave up 2 bases; unmatched junction bases: 4. The CDR3 is 16 residues long. CDR1 KGHSH and CDR2 LQKENI come from the germline V gene. The CDR3 bases are TGTGCCAGCTCACCTTGGGACAGGGGTGGCAATCAGCCCCAGCATTTT. As protein: CASSPWDRGGNQPQHF.

The chain is built from TRBV7-2 and TRBJ2-1, with D unresolved. The CDR3 sequence is 13 residues long. Deletions cut 6 bases from V and 13 bases from J, with 19 bases between. Germline CDR1 SGHTA, CDR2 FQGNSA. CDR3 in DNA: TGTGCCAGCAGTGCCGGGCCACAAGAGACCCAGTTCTTC. As protein: CASSAGPQETQFF.